Following are 9 T cell receptor beta chains from one sample sequenced in a study of T cell repertoires in cytomegalovirus infection (dated by TCRdb to between 2018 and 2021). Sequenced on an Illumina HiSeq 1500. Starting from the raw public reads, TCRdb applied fastp trimming at Q25, assembled clones with MiXCR and retained in-frame beta chains. Rows are unified per CDR3 protein, each entry keeping the most common DNA and genes. Within this sample are about 200,000 distinct CDR3 sequences, with nearly 9.5% of them counted one time only. The top ten clonotypes cover about 4.6% of the sample. Sequencing was carried out using PBMCs. These receptors came from a human donor in good health (CMV status not recorded). Some clones in this sample may be carry-over from other donors' samples.

This clonotype was counted at least ten times. The chain combines TRBV7-8 with TRBJ2-7; possible D gene TRBD2, 6 bases. Germline lookup yields CDR1 SGHVS and CDR2 FQNEAQ. V lost 0 bases, J lost 5 bases, and 8 bases lay in between. The CDR3 spans 13 residues. The CDR3 nucleotides are TGTGCCAGCAGCTTAGCCGGGGGAAACGAGCAGTACTTC. Its translation is CASSLAGGNEQYF.

The chain recombines TRBV15 with TRBJ1-1; D remains unclear. The CDR3 spans 13 residues. The V end was cut by 0 bases, the J end by 4 bases, with 6 bases between. Germline CDR1 reads LNHNV; CDR2 reads YYDKDF (reference sequence). The chain's CDR3 is CATSRDLGTEAFF. CDR3 nucleotide sequence: TGTGCCACCAGCAGAGATCTTGGCACTGAAGCTTTCTTT.

DNA of the CDR3: TGTGCCAGCGGACGGGACTCAACTCACTCCTACGAGCAGTACTTC. Amino acids: CASGRDSTHSYEQYF. The genes are TRBV2 and TRBJ2-7; D possibly corresponds to TRBD2 (6 bases). The V end was cut by 8 bases, the J end by 0 bases, with 17 bases between. Germline CDR1 reads SNHLY; CDR2 reads FYNNEI. The CDR3 consists of 15 residues.

Note on this clonotype: One end of the junction fails to match germline, which may point to a read error. The genes are TRBV2 and TRBJ1-5; D is perhaps TRBD1 (5 bases). Germline loops: CDR1 SNHLY, CDR2 FYNNEI. The CDR3 has 14 amino acids. This chain's CDR3 is CASSGERGNQHQHF. The CDR3 nucleotides read TGTGCCAGCAGTGGGGAAAGGGGCAATCAGCACCAGCATTTT. The full variable domain, completed using reference TRBV2 and TRBJ1-5, is EPEVTQTPSHQVTQMGQEVILRCVPISNHLYFYWYRQILGQKVEFLVSFYNNEISEKSEIFDDQFSVERPDGSNFTLKIRSTKLEDSAMYFCASSGERGNQHQHFGDGTRLSIL.

V gene TRBV29-1 combines with J gene TRBJ2-7; TRBD1 agrees at 7 bases. Trimming removed 8 bases from V and 0 bases from J; junction bases left unmatched: 4. Looked up from germline, CDR1 is SQVTM and CDR2 is ANQGSEA. The CDR3 is 12 amino acids. CDR3 nucleotides: TGCAGCACCCGGGACAGCTCCTACGAGCAGTACTTC. It specifies CSTRDSSYEQYF.

In its sample, this clonotype was seen a few times. The chain links TRBV30 to TRBJ2-7; weak D call: TRBD2 (5 bases). Per germline, CDR1 GTSNPN and CDR2 SVGIG (reference sequence). There are 14 residues in the CDR3. Trimming pared 4 bases from V and 4 bases from J, leaving 17 bases between. CDR3 in DNA: TGTGCCTGGACTATCTCCGGGAATCGGTACGAGCAGTACTTC. Its translation is CAWTISGNRYEQYF.

This clonotype was detected many times. The chain uses TRBV7-8 and TRBJ2-5, with D perhaps TRBD2 (5 bases). Germline V lookup: CDR1 SGHVS, CDR2 FQNEAQ. The CDR3 runs to 15 residues. V was cut by 5 bases and J by 4 bases, with 17 bases left in between. The CDR3 sequence: CASSPALVNGETQYF. CDR3 nucleotides: TGTGCCAGCAGCCCCGCACTAGTGAACGGAGAGACCCAGTACTTC. Drawing the rest from reference TRBV7-8 and TRBJ2-5, the complete variable domain is GAGVSQSPRYKVAKRGQDVALRCDPISGHVSLFWYQQALGQGPEFLTYFQNEAQLDKSGLPSDRFFAERPEGSVSTLKIQRTQQEDSAVYLCASSPALVNGETQYFGPGTRLLVL.

There are many counts of this clonotype. This CDR3 is CASSLVGTTSSGANVLTF. In DNA, the CDR3 is TGTGCCAGCAGTTTAGTTGGGACGACGAGCTCTGGGGCCAACGTCCTGACTTTC. The J gene is TRBJ2-6, the V gene TRBV6-2 or TRBV6-3; D possibly matches TRBD1 or TRBD2 (5 bases each). Germline V gene lookup returns CDR1 MNHEY and CDR2 SVGEGT. This CDR3 spans 18 amino acids. Deletions cut 4 bases from V and 0 bases from J, with 16 bases between.

The sample holds many counts of this clonotype. The chain links TRBV30 to TRBJ1-5; D perhaps matches TRBD1 (6 bases). Deletions cut 2 bases from V and 0 bases from J, with 23 bases between. From germline, CDR1 is GTSNPN and CDR2 SVGIG (reference sequence). This CDR3 is built from 19 residues. CDR3 protein: CAWSRNVQGRLGSNQPQHF. The DNA of the CDR3 is TGTGCCTGGAGTCGGAACGTCCAGGGGCGGCTGGGTAGCAATCAGCCCCAGCATTTT.